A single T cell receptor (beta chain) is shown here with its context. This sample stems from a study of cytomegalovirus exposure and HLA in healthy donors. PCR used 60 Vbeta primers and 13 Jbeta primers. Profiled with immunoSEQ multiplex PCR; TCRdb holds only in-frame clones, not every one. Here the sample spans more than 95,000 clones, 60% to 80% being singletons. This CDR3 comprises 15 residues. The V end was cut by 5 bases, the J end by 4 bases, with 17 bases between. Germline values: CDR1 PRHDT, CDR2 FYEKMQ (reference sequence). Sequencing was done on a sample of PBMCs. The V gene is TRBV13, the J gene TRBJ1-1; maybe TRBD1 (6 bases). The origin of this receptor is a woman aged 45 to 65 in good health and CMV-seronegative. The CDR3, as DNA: TGTGCCAGCAGCCCTTCGGGGGGCTGGGCCACTGAAGCTTTCTTT. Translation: CASSPSGGWATEAFF.